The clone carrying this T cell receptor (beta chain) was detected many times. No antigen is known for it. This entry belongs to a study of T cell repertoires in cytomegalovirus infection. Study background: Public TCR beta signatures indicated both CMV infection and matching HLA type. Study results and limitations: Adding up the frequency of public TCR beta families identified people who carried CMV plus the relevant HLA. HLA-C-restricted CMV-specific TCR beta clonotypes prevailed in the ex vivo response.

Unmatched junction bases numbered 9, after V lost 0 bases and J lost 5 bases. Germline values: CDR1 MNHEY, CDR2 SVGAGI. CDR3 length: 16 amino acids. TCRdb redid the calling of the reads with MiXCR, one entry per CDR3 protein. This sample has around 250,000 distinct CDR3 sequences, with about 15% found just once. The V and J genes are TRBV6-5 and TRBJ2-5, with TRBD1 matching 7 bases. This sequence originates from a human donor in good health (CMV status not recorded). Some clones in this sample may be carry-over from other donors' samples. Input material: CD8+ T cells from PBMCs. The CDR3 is CASSYSKRGPLETQYF. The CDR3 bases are TGTGCCAGCAGTTACTCGAAGAGGGGGCCCTTGGAGACCCAGTACTTC.